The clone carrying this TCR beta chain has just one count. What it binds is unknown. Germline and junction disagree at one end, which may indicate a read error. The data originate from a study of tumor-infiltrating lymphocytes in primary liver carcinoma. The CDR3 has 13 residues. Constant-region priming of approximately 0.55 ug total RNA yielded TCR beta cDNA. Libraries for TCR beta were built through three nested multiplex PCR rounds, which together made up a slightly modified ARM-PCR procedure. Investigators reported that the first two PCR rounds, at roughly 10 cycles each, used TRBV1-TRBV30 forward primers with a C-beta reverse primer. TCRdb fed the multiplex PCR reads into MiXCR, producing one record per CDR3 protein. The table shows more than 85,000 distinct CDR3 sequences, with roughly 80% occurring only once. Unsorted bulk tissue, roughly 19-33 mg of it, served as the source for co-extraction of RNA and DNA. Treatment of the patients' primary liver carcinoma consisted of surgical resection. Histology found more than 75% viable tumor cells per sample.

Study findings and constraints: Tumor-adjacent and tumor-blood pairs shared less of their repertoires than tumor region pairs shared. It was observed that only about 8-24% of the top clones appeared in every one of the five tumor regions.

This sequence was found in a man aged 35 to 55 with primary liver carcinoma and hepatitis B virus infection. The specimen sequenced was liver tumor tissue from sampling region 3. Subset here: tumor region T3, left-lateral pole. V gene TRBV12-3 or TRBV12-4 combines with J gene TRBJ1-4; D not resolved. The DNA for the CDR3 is TGTGCGAGCAGTTTGTTGGGGAACGAAAAAATGTTTTTT. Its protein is CASSLLGNEKMFF.